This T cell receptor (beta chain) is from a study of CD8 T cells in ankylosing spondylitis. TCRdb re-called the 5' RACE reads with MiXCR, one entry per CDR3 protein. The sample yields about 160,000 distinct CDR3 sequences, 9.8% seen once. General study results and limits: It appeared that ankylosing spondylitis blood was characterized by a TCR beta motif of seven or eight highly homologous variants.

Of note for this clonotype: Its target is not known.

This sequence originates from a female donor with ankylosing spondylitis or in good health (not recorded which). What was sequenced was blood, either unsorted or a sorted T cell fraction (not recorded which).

The CDR3 coding sequence is TGCAGTGCTAGGGACGTAGGGGACAGCCGTCAAGAGACCCAGTACTTC. This codes for CSARDVGDSRQETQYF. J is TRBJ2-5 and V is TRBV20-1; 7 bases are shared with TRBD1. Germline trimming cut 3 bases from V and 2 bases from J; bases unmatched to any gene: 12. This CDR3 has 16 amino acids. Germline lookup yields CDR1 DFQATT and CDR2 SNEGSKA (reference sequence).